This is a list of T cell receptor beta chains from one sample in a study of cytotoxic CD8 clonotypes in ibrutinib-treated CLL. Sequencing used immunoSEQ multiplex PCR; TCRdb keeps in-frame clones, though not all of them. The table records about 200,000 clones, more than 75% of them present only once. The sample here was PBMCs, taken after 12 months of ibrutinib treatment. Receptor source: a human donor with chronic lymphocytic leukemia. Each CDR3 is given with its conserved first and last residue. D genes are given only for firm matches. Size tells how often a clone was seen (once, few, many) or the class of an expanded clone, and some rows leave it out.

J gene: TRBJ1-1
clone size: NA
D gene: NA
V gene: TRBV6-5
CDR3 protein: CASIPAQRTEAFF
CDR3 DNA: TGTGCCAGCATCCCGGCCCAGAGGACTGAAGCTTTCTTT

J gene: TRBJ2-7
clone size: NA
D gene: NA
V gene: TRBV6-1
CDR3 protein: CASSDPRGASLYEQYF
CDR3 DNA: TGTGCCAGCAGTGACCCCCGGGGGGCCAGTCTCTACGAGCAGTACTTC

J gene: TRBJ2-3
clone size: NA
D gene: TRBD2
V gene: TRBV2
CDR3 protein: CASSPGTSGRAWMKPDTQYF
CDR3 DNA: TGTGCCAGCAGTCCCGGGACTAGCGGGAGGGCCTGGATGAAGCCAGATACGCAGTATTTT

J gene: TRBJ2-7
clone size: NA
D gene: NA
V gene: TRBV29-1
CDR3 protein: CSVEGGNSYEQYF
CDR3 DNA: TGCAGCGTTGAAGGCGGAAACTCCTACGAGCAGTACTTC

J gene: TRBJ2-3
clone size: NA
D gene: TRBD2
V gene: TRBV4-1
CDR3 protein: CASSQVERGSTDTQYF
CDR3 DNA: TGCGCCAGCAGCCAAGTGGAGCGGGGGAGCACAGATACGCAGTATTTT

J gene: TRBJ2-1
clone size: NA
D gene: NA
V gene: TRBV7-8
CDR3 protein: CASSLRRNPLAPYNEQFF
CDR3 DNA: TGTGCCAGCAGCCTACGAAGAAACCCACTCGCCCCCTACAATGAGCAGTTCTTC

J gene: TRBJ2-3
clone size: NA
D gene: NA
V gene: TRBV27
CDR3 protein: CASTFRSGISTDTQYF
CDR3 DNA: TGTGCCAGCACGTTTCGGTCGGGAATCAGCACAGATACGCAGTATTTT

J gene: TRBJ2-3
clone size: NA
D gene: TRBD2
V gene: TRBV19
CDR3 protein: CASSSGGAFTDTQYF
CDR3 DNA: TGTGCCAGTAGTAGCGGGGGGGCCTTTACAGATACGCAGTATTTT

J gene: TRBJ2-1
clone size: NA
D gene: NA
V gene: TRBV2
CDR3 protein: CASSEHQGKDEQFF
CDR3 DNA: TGTGCCAGCAGTGAACATCAGGGGAAAGATGAGCAGTTCTTC

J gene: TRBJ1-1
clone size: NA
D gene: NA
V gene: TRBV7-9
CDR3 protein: CASSWTPNTEAFF
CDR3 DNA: TGTGCCAGCAGCTGGACACCGAACACTGAAGCTTTCTTT

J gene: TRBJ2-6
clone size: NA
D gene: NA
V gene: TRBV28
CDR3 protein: CATSFGANVLTF
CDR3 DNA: TGTGCCACCTCTTTCGGGGCCAACGTCCTGACTTTC

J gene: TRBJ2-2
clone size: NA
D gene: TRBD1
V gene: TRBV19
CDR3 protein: CASSIGTGLSGELFF
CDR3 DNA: TGTGCCAGTAGTATCGGGACAGGGTTATCGGGGGAGCTGTTTTTT

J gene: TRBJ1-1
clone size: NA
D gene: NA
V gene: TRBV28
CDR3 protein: CASSPINTEAFF
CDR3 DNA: TGTGCCAGCAGCCCAATAAACACTGAAGCTTTCTTT

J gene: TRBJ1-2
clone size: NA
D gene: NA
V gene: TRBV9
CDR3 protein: CASRGRTDGYTF
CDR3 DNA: TGTGCCAGCAGAGGAAGGACTGATGGCTACACCTTC

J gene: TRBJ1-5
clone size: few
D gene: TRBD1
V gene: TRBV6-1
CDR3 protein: CASSATGREPQHF
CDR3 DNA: TGTGCCAGCAGTGCGACAGGGCGGGAGCCCCAGCATTTT

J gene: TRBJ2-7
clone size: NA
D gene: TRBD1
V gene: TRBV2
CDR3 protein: CASRPPGQGYEQYF
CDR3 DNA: TGTGCCAGCCGCCCCCCGGGACAGGGATACGAGCAGTACTTC

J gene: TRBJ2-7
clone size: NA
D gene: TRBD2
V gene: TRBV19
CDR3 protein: CASRMGGNGEQYF
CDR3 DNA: TGTGCCAGTAGGATGGGGGGGAACGGGGAGCAGTACTTC

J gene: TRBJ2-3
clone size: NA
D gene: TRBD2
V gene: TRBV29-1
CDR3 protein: CSVVLAGGPDTQYF
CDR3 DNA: TGCAGCGTTGTACTAGCGGGGGGGCCGGATACGCAGTATTTT

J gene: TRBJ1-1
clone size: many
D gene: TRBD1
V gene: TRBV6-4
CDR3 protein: CASSPHSGQGNTEAFF
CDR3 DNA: TGTGCCAGCAGCCCCCACTCGGGACAGGGGAACACTGAAGCTTTCTTT

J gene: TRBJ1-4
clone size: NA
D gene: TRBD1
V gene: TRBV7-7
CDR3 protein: CASAQGGQGREKLFF
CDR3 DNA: TGTGCTAGCGCCCAGGGTGGACAGGGGCGTGAAAAACTGTTTTTT

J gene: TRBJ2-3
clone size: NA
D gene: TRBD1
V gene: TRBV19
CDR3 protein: CASSRQGADTQYF
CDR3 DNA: TGTGCCAGTAGTCGACAGGGAGCAGATACGCAGTATTTT

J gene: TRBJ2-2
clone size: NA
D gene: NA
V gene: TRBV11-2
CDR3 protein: CASSLDSTGELFF
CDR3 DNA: TGTGCCAGCAGCTTAGATTCCACCGGGGAGCTGTTTTTT

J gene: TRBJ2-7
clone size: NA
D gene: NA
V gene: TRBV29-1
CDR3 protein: CSVVVGYPYEQYF
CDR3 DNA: TGCAGCGTTGTGGTGGGATACCCCTACGAGCAGTACTTC

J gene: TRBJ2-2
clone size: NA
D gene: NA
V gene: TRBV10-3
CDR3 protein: CAISEGGPDTGELFF
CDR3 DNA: TGTGCCATCAGTGAGGGTGGGCCTGATACCGGGGAGCTGTTTTTT

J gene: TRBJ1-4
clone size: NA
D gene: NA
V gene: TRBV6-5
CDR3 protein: CASSYQLATNEKLFF
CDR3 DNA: TGTGCCAGCAGTTACCAGTTAGCAACTAATGAAAAACTGTTTTTT

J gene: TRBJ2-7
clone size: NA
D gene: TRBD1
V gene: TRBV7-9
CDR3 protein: CASSLFGTGDRYEQYF
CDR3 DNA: TGTGCCAGCAGCTTATTCGGGACAGGGGACCGCTACGAGCAGTACTTC

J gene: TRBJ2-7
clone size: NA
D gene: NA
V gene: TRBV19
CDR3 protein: CASSTVTSYEQYF
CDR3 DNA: TGTGCCAGTAGTACTGTAACCTCCTACGAGCAGTACTTC

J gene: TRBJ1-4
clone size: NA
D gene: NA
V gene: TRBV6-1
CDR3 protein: CASSPTGGMEKLFF
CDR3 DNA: TGTGCCAGCAGCCCTACGGGGGGGATGGAAAAACTGTTTTTT

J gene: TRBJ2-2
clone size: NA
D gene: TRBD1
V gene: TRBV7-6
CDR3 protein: CASSLGRQGTSGELFF
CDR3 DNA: TGTGCCAGCAGCTTAGGGAGACAGGGGACGTCCGGGGAGCTGTTTTTT

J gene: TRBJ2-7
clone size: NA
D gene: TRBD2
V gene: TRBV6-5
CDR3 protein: CASSYSSSGDSYEQYF
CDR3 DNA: TGTGCCAGCAGTTACTCGAGTAGCGGGGACTCCTACGAGCAGTACTTC

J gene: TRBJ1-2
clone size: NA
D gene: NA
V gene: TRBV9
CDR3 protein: CASSVGSLQDYGYTF
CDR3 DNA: TGTGCCAGCAGCGTAGGCAGCCTTCAGGACTATGGCTACACCTTC

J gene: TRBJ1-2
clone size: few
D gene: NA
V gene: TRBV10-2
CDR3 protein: CASSEWVYGYTF
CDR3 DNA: TGCGCCAGCAGTGAATGGGTCTATGGCTACACCTTC

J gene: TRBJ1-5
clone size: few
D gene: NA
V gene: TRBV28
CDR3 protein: CASSSSVQGIQHF
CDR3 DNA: TGTGCCAGCAGTTCCTCCGTCCAGGGAATCCAGCATTTT